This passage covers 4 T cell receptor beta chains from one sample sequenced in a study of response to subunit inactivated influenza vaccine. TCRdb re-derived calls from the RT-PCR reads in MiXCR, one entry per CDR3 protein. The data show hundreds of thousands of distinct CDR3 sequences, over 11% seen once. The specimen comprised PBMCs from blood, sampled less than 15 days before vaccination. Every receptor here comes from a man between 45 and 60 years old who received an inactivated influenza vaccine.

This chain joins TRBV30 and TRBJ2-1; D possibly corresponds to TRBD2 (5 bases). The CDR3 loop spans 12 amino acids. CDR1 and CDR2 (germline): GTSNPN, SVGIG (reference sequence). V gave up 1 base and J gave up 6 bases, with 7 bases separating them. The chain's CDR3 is CAWSGSGNEQFF. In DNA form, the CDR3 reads TGTGCCTGGAGTGGGAGCGGCAATGAGCAGTTCTTC.

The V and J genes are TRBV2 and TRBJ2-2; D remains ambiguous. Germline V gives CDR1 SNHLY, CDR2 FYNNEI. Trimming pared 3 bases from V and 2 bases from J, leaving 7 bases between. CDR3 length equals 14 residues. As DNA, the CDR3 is TGTGCCAGCAGTGAGAATCTCAACACCGGGGAGCTGTTTTTT. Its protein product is CASSENLNTGELFF.

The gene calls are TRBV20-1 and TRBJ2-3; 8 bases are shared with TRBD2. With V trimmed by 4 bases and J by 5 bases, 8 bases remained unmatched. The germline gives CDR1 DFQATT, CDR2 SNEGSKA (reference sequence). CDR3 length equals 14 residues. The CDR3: CSANFAGGGDTQYF. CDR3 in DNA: TGCAGTGCTAATTTTGCGGGGGGAGGAGATACGCAGTATTTT.

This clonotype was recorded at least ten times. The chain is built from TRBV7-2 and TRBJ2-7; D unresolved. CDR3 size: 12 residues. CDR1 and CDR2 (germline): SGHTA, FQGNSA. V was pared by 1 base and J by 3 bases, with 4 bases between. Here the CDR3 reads CASSLDVYEQYF. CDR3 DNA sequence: TGTGCCAGCAGCTTAGATGTCTACGAGCAGTACTTC.